This T cell receptor (beta chain) came from a study of blood T cell repertoires in COVID-19. Study-wide background: The United States, Italy and Spain supplied acute and convalescent COVID-19 samples. T cells, B-cell-depleted T cells, or PBMCs provided the cDNA or gDNA that served as material.

Per the authors' pipeline: Reference gene primer amplification gave estimated nucleated cell counts. Assay used: immunoSEQ multiplex PCR; TCRdb lists only in-frame clones, some missing. That table furnishes V, J and clone size, whereas the DNA furnished D and trimming. The data show about 140,000 clones, about 80% seen once. Germline V gene sequence: CDR1 MDHEN, CDR2 SYDVKM. There are 13 residues in the CDR3. V lost 9 bases, J lost 4 bases, and 14 bases lay in between. This chain uses TRBV28 with TRBJ2-3; no reliable D call. This TCR came from a woman aged 60-70 years with acute or convalescent COVID-19. Sequencing was performed on peripheral blood. The CDR3 here is CASNERFADTQYF. In DNA form, the CDR3 reads TGTGCCAGTAATGAGCGTTTTGCAGATACGCAGTATTTT.